Presented here are 3 T cell receptor beta chains from one specimen sequenced in a study of T cell responses to AZD1222 COVID-19 vaccine. The assay was immunoSEQ multiplex PCR, and TCRdb's table has in-frame clones only and misses some. The table includes around 120,000 clones, under 90% detected once. Sample: peripheral blood, taken on day 0 of AZD1222 vaccination. All receptors derive from an adult in good health.

V usage is TRBV5-1 and J usage is TRBJ2-1, with 8 bases matching TRBD1. J gave up 6 bases and V 4 bases, and 3 bases lay outside the gene matches. The germline V gene encodes CDR1 SGHRS and CDR2 YFSETQ. The CDR3 has 13 amino acids. DNA of the CDR3: TGCGCCAGCAGCCGGGACAGGAGCAATGAGCAGTTCTTC. The encoded protein is CASSRDRSNEQFF.

In this sample, this clone turned up once. This chain joins TRBV5-1 and TRBJ1-1; possibly TRBD1 for D (5 bases). Germline assignment: CDR1 SGHRS and CDR2 YFSETQ. With 4 bases removed from V and 3 bases from J, the gap between germline ends came to 16 bases. This CDR3 comprises 15 residues. The CDR3 nucleotides read TGCGCCAGCAGCCGGGGGTCCCAGGAGGACACTGAAGCTTTCTTT. It encodes CASSRGSQEDTEAFF. The variable domain in full, with the rest retrieved from reference TRBV5-1 and TRBJ1-1, is KAGVTQTPRYLIKTRGQQVTLSCSPISGHRSVSWYQQTPGQGLQFLFEYFSETQRNKGNFPGRFSGRQFSNSRSEMNVSTLELGDSALYLCASSRGSQEDTEAFFGQGTRLTVV.

The chain combines TRBV6-5 with TRBJ2-7; D may correspond to TRBD1 or TRBD2 (6 bases each). The V and J ends lost 8 bases and 6 bases respectively, with 17 bases between them. This CDR3 contains 13 residues. The germline V gene encodes CDR1 MNHEY and CDR2 SVGAGI. This chain's CDR3 is CASSPGARGEQYF. CDR3 DNA: TGTGCCAGCTCGCCGGGGGCGCGAGGCGAGCAGTACTTC.